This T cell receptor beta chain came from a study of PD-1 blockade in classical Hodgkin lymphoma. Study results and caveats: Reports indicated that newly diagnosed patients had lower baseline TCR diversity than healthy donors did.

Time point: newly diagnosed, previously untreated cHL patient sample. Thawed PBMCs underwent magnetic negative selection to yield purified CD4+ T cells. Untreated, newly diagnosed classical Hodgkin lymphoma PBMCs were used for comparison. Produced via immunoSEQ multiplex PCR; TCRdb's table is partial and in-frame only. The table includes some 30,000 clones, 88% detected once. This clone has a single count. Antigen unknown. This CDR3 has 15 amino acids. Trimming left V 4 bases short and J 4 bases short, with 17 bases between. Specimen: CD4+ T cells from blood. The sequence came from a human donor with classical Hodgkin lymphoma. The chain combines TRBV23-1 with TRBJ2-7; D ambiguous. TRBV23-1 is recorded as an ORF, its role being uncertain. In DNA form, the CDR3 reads TGCGCCAGCAGTCCTAGGGCGGAAAATCTATACGAGCAGTACGTC. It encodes CASSPRAENLYEQYV.